The entry below describes one TCR beta chain. Its binding antigen is unknown. No clone much larger than this one lies a single base away; base qualities are absent. Libraries were constructed by the immunoSEQ multiplex PCR assay. For TCR sequencing, RNA was extracted from every sample and reverse transcribed into cDNA to serve as template. First-strand cDNA was synthesized with SuperScript III using a 2:1 mix of oligo-dT and random hexamers. A synthetic immune receptor repertoire was used to gauge amplification bias, and whatever bias remained was removed computationally. On the authors' methods: After raw reads were preprocessed to remove errors, the CDR3 was defined following IMGT conventions as running from the conserved cysteine to phenylalanine. Clonality was computed by normalizing Shannon entropy by log2 of the number of productive unique TCRs and subtracting the result from 1. CD4 or CD8 identity of scalp clones was inferred by cross-referencing scalp TCRbeta sequences with sorted blood CD4 and CD8 repertoires. TCRdb stores this immuneACCESS table with in-frame sequences only. Part of the clones is absent; in the studies checked, under half of the shortfall reflects unresolved V genes, and no reason is known for the rest. V, J and clone size derive from that table, while D and trimming were established from the DNA sequence. The sample has about 160,000 clones on record, approximately 65% of them singletons. The ten largest clones add up to more than 0.7% of the sample.

V is cut by 0 bases and J by 4 bases, and the space between the germline ends is 12 bases. The CDR3 goes from the cysteine to the phenylalanine over 14 residues. Kept here is only the CDR3 DNA, which spans 42 bases and is read in frame from base 1. CDR1 and CDR2 (GTSNPN, SVGIG) derive from the germline V gene (reference sequence). In the paper's terms, the time point label means: approximately 4 weeks on oral tofacitinib. Explained via the paper, the treatment or condition label denotes: oral pan-JAK inhibitor, 5-10 mg twice daily. From alopecia areata patients, peripheral blood was collected along with lesional scalp punch biopsies. PBMCs were isolated by density centrifugation and stained for CD3, CD4 and CD8, after which CD4+ and CD8+ T cells were sorted on a FACSAria. These data originate in a study of CD8+ T cells in alopecia areata (dated by TCRdb to the late 2010s). With respect to the entire study: Treated patients were enrolled in an open-label pilot trial of oral tofacitinib at 5 to 10 mg twice daily for moderate-to-severe alopecia areata. Patients stayed on tofacitinib for 6 to 18 months and then had 6 months of follow-up off drug so that delayed response and recurrence could be assessed. Biopsies were taken from tofacitinib-treated patients at baseline and again at 4 and 24 weeks into treatment, and several of those patients also had a later scalp biopsy. Scalp clonality was compared across normal scalp (n=4), patchy alopecia areata scalp (n=8), and alopecia totalis/universalis scalp (n=8). RNA was obtained with the PAXgene miRNA kit for fixed scalp, the miRNeasy kit for PBMCs, and the RNeasy kit for mouse skin. The study used high-throughput TCRbeta sequencing to examine T cell clonal expansion in alopecia areata, in both the C3H/HeJ mouse model and human patients. TCRbeta CDR3 regions were amplified by immunoSEQ multiplex PCR using 35 Vbeta forward and 13 Jbeta reverse primers. In humans, TCRbeta sequencing was performed on scalp tissue and on sorted CD4+ and CD8+ peripheral blood T cells from healthy controls and from patients with patchy or totalis/universalis alopecia areata. In treated patients, disease severity was measured using the SALT score, which gives the percentage of scalp surface area affected.

What the work shows at the level of the full study, not this receptor alone: Tofacitinib significantly decreased scalp clonality and the number of expanded CD8+ clones among the top 100 scalp clones. Scalp TCR repertoire analysis is complicated because resident alphabeta T cells in normal human skin are also sequenced, whereas mouse skin is dominated by gammadelta T cells. Lesional scalp, especially in alopecia totalis/universalis, showed higher clonality and more expanded CD8+ clones than normal scalp, suggesting antigenic drive. Compared with mice, TCR sequences shared between patients were less clear, possibly partly because of HLA diversity across the patient population. Because the treated cohort was small and had only one nonresponder, larger studies are needed to examine links between baseline CD8+ expansion and response. Many expanded lesional clones persisted in scalp and blood during tofacitinib treatment, which may partly explain relapse after stopping treatment.

The sequence was collected from a human donor with alopecia areata. Sequences were derived from CD4+ T cells sorted from blood, sampled at week 4, from a patient treated with tofacitinib. Here the chain combines TRBV30 and TRBJ1-2; no D segment can be confidently identified. CDR3 protein: CAWSVERLGYGYTF. The base sequence is TGTGCCTGGAGTGTTGAGCGTCTTGGCTATGGCTACACCTTC.